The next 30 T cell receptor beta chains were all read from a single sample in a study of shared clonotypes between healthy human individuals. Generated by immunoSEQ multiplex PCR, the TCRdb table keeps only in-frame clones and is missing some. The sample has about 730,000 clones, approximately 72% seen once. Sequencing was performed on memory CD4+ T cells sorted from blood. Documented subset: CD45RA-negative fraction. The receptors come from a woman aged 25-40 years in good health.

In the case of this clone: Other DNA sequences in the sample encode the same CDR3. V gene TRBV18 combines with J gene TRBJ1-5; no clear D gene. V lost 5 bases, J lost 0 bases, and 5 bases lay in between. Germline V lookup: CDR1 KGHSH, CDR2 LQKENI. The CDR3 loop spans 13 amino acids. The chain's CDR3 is CASSSGSNQPQHF. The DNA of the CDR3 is TGTGCCAGCTCATCAGGTAGCAATCAGCCCCAGCATTTT.

The CDR3 sequence is CASRPPLAKGWDEQFF. CDR3 in DNA: TGTGCCAGCAGACCACCACTAGCTAAGGGTTGGGATGAGCAGTTCTTC. The gene calls are TRBV5-4 and TRBJ2-1; TRBD2 might be the D (6 bases). V was clipped by 5 bases and J by 8 bases, with 23 bases between them. This CDR3 contains 16 residues. From germline, CDR1 is SGHNT and CDR2 YYREEE (reference sequence).

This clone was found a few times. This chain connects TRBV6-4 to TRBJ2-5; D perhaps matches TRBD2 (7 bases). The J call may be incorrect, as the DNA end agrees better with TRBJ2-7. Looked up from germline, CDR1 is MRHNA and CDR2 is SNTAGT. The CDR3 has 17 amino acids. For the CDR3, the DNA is TGTGCCAGCAGCCAAGAAGGCGGGGGACAAAGCTCCTACGAGCAGTACTTC. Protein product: CASSQEGGGQSSYEQYF.

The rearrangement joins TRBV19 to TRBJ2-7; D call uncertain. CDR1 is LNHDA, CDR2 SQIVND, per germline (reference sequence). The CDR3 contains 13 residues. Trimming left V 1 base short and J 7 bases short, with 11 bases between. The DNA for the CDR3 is TGTGCCAGTAGTATAGTTGCGGAGAATGAGCAGTACTTC. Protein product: CASSIVAENEQYF.

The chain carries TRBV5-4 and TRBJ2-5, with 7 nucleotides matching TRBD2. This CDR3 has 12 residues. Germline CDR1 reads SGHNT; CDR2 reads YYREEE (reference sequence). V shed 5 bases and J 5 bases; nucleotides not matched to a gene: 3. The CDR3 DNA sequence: TGTGCCAGCAGTGGGAGGGCGGAGACCCAGTACTTC. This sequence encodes CASSGRAETQYF.

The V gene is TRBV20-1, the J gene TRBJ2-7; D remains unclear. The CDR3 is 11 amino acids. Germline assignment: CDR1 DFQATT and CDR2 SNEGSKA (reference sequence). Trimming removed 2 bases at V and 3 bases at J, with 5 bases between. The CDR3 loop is CSARNRYEQYF. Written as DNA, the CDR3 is TGCAGTGCTAGAAATCGCTACGAGCAGTACTTC.

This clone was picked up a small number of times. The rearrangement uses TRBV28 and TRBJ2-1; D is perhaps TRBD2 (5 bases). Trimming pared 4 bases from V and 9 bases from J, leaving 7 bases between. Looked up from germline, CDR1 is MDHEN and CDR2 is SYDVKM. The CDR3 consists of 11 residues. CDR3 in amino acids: CASSSRGEQFF. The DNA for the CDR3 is TGTGCCAGCAGTTCCCGGGGTGAGCAGTTCTTC.

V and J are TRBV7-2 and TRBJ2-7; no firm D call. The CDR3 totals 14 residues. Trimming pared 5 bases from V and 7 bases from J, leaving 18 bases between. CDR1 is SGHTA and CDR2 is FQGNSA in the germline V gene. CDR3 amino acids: CASSKTYMAGEQYF. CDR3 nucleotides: TGTGCCAGCAGCAAGACCTACATGGCCGGAGAGCAGTACTTC.

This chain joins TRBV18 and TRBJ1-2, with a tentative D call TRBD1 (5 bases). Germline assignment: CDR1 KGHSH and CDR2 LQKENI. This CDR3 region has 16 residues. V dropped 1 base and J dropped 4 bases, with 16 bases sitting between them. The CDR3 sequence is CASSPRDSALVYGYTF. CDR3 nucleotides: TGTGCCAGCTCACCACGCGACAGCGCCCTTGTCTATGGCTACACCTTC.

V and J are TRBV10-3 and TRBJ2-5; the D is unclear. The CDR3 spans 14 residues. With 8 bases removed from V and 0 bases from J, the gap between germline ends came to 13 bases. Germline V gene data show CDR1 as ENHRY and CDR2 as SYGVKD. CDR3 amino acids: CAIGVGGYQETQYF. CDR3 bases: TGTGCCATCGGTGTTGGCGGATACCAAGAGACCCAGTACTTC.

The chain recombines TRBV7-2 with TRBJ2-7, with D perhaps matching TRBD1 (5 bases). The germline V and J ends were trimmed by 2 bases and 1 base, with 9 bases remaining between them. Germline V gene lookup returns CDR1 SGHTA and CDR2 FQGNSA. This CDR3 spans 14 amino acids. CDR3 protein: CASSLSQVSYEQYF. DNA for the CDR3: TGTGCCAGCAGCTTATCACAGGTATCCTACGAGCAGTACTTC. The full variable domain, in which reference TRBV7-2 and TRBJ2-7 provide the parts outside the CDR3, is GAGVSQSPSNKVTEKGKDVELRCDPISGHTALYWYRQSLGQGLEFLIYFQGNSAPDKSGLPSDRFSAERTGGSVSTLTIQRTQQEDSAVYLCASSLSQVSYEQYFGPGTRLTVT.

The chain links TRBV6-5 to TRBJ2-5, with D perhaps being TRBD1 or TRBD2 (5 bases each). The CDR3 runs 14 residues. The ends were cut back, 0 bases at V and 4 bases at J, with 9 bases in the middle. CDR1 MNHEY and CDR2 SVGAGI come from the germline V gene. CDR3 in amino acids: CASSYSGVGETQYF. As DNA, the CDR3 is TGTGCCAGCAGTTACTCGGGGGTTGGAGAGACCCAGTACTTC.

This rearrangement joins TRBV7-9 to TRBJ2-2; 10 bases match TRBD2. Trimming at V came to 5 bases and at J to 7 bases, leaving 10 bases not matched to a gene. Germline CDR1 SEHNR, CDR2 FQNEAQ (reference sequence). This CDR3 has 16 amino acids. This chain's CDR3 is CASSVASGSLDGELFF. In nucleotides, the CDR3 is TGTGCCAGCAGCGTCGCTAGCGGGAGCTTAGACGGGGAGCTGTTTTTT.

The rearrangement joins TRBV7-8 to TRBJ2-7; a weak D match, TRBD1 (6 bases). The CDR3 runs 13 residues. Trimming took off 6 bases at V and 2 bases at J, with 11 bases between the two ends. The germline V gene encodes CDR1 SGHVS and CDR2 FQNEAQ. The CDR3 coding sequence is TGTGCCAGCAGTTTTGACAGGACCTACGAGCAGTACTTC. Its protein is CASSFDRTYEQYF.

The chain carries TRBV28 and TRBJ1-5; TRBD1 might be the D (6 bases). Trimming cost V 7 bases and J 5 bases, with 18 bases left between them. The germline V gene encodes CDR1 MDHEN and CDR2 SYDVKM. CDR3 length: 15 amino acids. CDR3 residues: CASISPGAFDQPQHF. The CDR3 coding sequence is TGTGCCAGCATCTCCCCAGGGGCATTTGATCAGCCCCAGCATTTT.

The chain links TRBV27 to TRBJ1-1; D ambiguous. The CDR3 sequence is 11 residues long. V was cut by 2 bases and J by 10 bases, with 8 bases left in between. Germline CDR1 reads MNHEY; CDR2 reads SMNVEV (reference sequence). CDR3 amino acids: CASSLNGRAFF. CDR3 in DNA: TGTGCCAGCAGTTTAAATGGCCGAGCTTTCTTT.

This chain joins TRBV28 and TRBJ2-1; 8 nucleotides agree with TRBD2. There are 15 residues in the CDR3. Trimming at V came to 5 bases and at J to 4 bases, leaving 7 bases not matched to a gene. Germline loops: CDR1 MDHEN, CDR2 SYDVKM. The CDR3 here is CASSPGLARYNEQFF. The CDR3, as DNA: TGTGCCAGCAGTCCTGGACTAGCACGATACAATGAGCAGTTCTTC.

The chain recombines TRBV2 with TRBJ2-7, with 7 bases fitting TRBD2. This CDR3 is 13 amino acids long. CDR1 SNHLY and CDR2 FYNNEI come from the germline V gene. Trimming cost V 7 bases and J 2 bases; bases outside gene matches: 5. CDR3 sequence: CASMPSGTYEQYF. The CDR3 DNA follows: TGTGCCAGCATGCCTAGCGGAACCTACGAGCAGTACTTC. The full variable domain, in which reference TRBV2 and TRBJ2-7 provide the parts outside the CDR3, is EPEVTQTPSHQVTQMGQEVILRCVPISNHLYFYWYRQILGQKVEFLVSFYNNEISEKSEIFDDQFSVERPDGSNFTLKIRSTKLEDSAMYFCASMPSGTYEQYFGPGTRLTVT.

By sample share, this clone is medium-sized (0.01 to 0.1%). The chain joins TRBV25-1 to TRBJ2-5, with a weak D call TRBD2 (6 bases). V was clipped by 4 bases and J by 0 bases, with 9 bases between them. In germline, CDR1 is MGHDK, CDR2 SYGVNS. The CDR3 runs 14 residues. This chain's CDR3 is CASSVGGNQETQYF. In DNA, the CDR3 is TGTGCCAGCAGTGTGGGGGGTAACCAAGAGACCCAGTACTTC.

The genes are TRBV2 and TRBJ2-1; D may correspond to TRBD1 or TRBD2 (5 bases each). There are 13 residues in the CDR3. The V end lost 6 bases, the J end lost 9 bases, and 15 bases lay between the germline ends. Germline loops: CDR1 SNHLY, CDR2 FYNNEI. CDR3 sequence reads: CASRWDPLGEQFF. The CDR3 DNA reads TGTGCCAGCAGATGGGACCCCCTAGGTGAGCAGTTCTTC.

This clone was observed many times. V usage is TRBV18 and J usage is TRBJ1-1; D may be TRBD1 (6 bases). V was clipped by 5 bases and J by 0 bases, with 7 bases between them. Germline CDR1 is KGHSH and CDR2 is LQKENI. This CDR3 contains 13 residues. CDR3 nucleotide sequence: TGTGCCAGCTCAACAGGGCTGAACACTGAAGCTTTCTTT. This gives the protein CASSTGLNTEAFF.

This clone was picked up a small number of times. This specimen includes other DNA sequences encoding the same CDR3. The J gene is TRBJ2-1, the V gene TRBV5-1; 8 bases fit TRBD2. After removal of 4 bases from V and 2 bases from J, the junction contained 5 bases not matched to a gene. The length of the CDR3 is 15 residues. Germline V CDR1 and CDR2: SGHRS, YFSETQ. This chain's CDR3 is CASSLTSVAYNEQFF. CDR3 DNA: TGCGCCAGCAGCCTGACTAGCGTGGCCTACAATGAGCAGTTCTTC.

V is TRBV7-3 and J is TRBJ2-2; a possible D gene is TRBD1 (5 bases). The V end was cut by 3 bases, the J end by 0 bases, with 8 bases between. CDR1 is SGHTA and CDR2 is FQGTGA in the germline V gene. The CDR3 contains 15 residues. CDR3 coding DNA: TGTGCCAGCAGCTTGGACAAGTCGAACACCGGGGAGCTGTTTTTT. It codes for CASSLDKSNTGELFF.

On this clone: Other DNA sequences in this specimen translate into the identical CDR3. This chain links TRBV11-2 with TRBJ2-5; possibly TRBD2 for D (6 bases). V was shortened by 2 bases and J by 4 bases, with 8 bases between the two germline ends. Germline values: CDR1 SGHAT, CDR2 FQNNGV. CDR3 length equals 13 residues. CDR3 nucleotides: TGTGCCAGCAGCTTACCCGGGAGAGAGACCCAGTACTTC. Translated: CASSLPGRETQYF.

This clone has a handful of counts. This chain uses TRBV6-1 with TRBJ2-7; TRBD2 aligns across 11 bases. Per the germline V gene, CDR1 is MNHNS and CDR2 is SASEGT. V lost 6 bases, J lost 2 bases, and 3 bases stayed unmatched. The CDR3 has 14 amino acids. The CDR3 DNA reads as TGTGCCAGCAGAGGACTAGCGGGTGCCTACGAGCAGTACTTC. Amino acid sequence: CASRGLAGAYEQYF.

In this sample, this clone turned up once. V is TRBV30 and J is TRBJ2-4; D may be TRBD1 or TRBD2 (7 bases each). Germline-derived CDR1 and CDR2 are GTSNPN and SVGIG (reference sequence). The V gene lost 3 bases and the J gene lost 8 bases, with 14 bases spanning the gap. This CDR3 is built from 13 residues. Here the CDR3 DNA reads TGTGCCTGGAGACAGGGGAGGGAAGACATTCAGTACTTC. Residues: CAWRQGREDIQYF.

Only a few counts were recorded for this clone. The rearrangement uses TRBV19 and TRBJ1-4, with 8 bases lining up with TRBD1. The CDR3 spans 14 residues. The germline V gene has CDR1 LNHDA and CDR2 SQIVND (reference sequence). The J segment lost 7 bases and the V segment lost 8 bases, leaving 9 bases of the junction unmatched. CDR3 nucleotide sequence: TGTGCCAGTTCCCAGGACAGGGCGGCTGAAAAACTGTTTTTT. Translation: CASSQDRAAEKLFF.

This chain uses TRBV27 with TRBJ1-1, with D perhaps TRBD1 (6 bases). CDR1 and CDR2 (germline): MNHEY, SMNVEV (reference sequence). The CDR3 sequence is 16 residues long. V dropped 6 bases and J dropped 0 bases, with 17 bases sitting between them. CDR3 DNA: TGTGCCAGCAGCTCCGTCGGGGGCGCCGTGAACACTGAAGCTTTCTTT. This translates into CASSSVGGAVNTEAFF.

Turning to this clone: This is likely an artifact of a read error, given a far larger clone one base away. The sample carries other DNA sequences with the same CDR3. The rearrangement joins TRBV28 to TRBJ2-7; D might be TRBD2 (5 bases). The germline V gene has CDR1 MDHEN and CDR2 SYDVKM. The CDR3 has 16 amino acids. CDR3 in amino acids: CASSLEYGMGSYEQYF. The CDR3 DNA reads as TGTGCTAGCAGTTTAGAGTACGGGATGGGTTCCTACGAGCAGTACTTC.

Here the CDR3 reads CASRPGNYLRKLFF. For the CDR3, the DNA is TGTGCCAGTAGACCGGGGAACTATCTTCGAAAACTGTTTTTT. J is TRBJ1-4 and V is TRBV19, with D unresolved. The length of the CDR3 is 14 residues. The germline V and J ends were trimmed by 6 bases and 10 bases, with 18 bases remaining between them. Germline CDR1 and CDR2: LNHDA and SQIVND (reference sequence).